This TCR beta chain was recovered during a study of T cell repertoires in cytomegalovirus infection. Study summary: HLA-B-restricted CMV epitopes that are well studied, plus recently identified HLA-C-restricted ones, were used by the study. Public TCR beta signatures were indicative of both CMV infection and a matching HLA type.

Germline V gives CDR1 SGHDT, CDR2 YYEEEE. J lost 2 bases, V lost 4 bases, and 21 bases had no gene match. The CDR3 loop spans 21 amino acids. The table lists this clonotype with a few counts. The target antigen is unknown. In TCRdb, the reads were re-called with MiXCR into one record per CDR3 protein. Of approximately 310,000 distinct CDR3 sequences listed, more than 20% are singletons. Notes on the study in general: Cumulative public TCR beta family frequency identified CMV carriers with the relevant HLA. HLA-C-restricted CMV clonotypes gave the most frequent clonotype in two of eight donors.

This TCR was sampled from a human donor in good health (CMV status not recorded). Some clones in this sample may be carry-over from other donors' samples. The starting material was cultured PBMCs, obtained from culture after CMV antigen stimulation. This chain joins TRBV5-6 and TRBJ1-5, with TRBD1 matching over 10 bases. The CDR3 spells CASSPDRPGTGANRGNQPQHF. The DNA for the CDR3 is TGTGCCAGCAGCCCCGACCGTCCCGGGACAGGGGCAAATAGGGGCAATCAGCCCCAGCATTTT.